A selection of T cell receptor beta chains follows, all from one sample in a study of cytomegalovirus exposure and HLA in healthy donors. Profiled with immunoSEQ multiplex PCR; TCRdb holds only in-frame clones, not every one. Altogether around 99,000 clones are present, around 86% being singletons, with the ten largest covering less than 2.5%. The sample consisted of PBMCs. The receptors come from a woman aged 25-40 years in good health and CMV-seronegative. CDR3s include the opening cysteine and the closing phenylalanine or tryptophan. The order of the fields is D gene, J gene, V gene, clone size, CDR3 DNA, CDR3 protein. A D gene is named only where the DNA matches it firmly. Clone size is given for some rows only: seen once, a few or many times, or a class if the clone is expanded.

d_call: NA; j_call: TRBJ2-3; v_call: TRBV6-5; clone_size: few; cdr3_nt: TGTGCCAGCAGGCGGACAGGCACAGATACGCAGTATTTT; cdr3_aa: CASRRTGTDTQYF
d_call: TRBD2; j_call: TRBJ2-1; v_call: TRBV5-1; clone_size: NA; cdr3_nt: TGCGCCAGCAGCTTGAGTGGCGGGAGTTGGATTAATGAGCAGTTCTTC; cdr3_aa: CASSLSGGSWINEQFF
d_call: NA; j_call: TRBJ1-2; v_call: TRBV6-4; clone_size: NA; cdr3_nt: TGTGCCAGCCCACGGGGGGGTTTGTGGGATGGCTACACCTTC; cdr3_aa: CASPRGGLWDGYTF
d_call: TRBD2; j_call: TRBJ2-2; v_call: TRBV5-1; clone_size: once; cdr3_nt: TGCGCCAGCAGCTTGGCCACTAGCGGGAGCACCGGGGAGCTGTTTTTT; cdr3_aa: CASSLATSGSTGELFF
d_call: NA; j_call: TRBJ2-3; v_call: TRBV4-2; clone_size: NA; cdr3_nt: TGTGCCAGCAGCCAAGATCCGGGCGGGAACTCAGATACGCAGTATTTT; cdr3_aa: CASSQDPGGNSDTQYF
d_call: NA; j_call: TRBJ2-7; v_call: TRBV9; clone_size: NA; cdr3_nt: TGTGCCGGCAGTCCCACATACGAGCAGTACTTC; cdr3_aa: CAGSPTYEQYF
d_call: TRBD1; j_call: TRBJ1-3; v_call: TRBV5-6; clone_size: NA; cdr3_nt: TGTGCCAGCAGTGCAGGGGGCCCTGGAAACACCATATATTTT; cdr3_aa: CASSAGGPGNTIYF
d_call: NA; j_call: TRBJ2-7; v_call: TRBV5-1; clone_size: NA; cdr3_nt: TGCGCCAGCAGCTTAGACAGCTTCTCCTACGAGCAGTACTTC; cdr3_aa: CASSLDSFSYEQYF
d_call: NA; j_call: TRBJ2-1; v_call: TRBV6-1; clone_size: NA; cdr3_nt: TGTGCCAGCAGTGAAGCGACAATAAACTCCTACAATGAGCAGTTCTTC; cdr3_aa: CASSEATINSYNEQFF
d_call: TRBD1; j_call: TRBJ2-3; v_call: TRBV27; clone_size: NA; cdr3_nt: TGTGCCAGCAGTCCATACTCGCAGGGGGCGCGATCAGATACGCAGTATTTT; cdr3_aa: CASSPYSQGARSDTQYF
d_call: NA; j_call: TRBJ1-6; v_call: TRBV19; clone_size: NA; cdr3_nt: TGTGCCAGTAGTACACAGGTGCCAAATTCACCCCTCCACTTT; cdr3_aa: CASSTQVPNSPLHF
d_call: TRBD1; j_call: TRBJ1-2; v_call: TRBV4-1; clone_size: few; cdr3_nt: TGCGCCAGCAGCCAACCTCTCGCCGGGACAGCCGATAACTATGGCTACACCTTC; cdr3_aa: CASSQPLAGTADNYGYTF
d_call: NA; j_call: TRBJ2-3; v_call: TRBV4-1; clone_size: NA; cdr3_nt: TGCGCCAGCAGCCCGAGGCAGTTGGATACGCAGTATTTT; cdr3_aa: CASSPRQLDTQYF
d_call: TRBD1; j_call: TRBJ1-5; v_call: TRBV19; clone_size: NA; cdr3_nt: TGTGCCAGTAGTAAGGGACAGGATAATCAGCCCCAGCATTTT; cdr3_aa: CASSKGQDNQPQHF
d_call: TRBD2; j_call: TRBJ2-3; v_call: TRBV7-2; clone_size: NA; cdr3_nt: TGTGCCAGCAGCCCAGGACTAGTGGGATCAGATACGCAGTATTTT; cdr3_aa: CASSPGLVGSDTQYF
d_call: TRBD1; j_call: TRBJ1-2; v_call: TRBV5-6; clone_size: NA; cdr3_nt: TGTGCCAGCAGCTCCGGACAGGGGGCTGCCTATGGCTACACCTTC; cdr3_aa: CASSSGQGAAYGYTF
d_call: TRBD1; j_call: TRBJ1-2; v_call: TRBV6-5; clone_size: NA; cdr3_nt: TGTGCCAGCAGTCAAGACAGGGGTAACTATGGCTACACCTTC; cdr3_aa: CASSQDRGNYGYTF
d_call: TRBD2; j_call: TRBJ2-7; v_call: TRBV30; clone_size: few; cdr3_nt: TGTGCCTGGAGTATTAGCGGGAGGGCGGGCTGGCAGTACTTC; cdr3_aa: CAWSISGRAGWQYF
d_call: TRBD1; j_call: TRBJ2-5; v_call: TRBV7-7; clone_size: once; cdr3_nt: TGTGCTAGCAGTCCGGACAGGCGACAAGAGACCCAGTACTTC; cdr3_aa: CASSPDRRQETQYF
d_call: NA; j_call: TRBJ2-2; v_call: TRBV28; clone_size: NA; cdr3_nt: TGTGCCAGCACGGGCAGGGCGAACACCGGGGAGCTGTTTTTT; cdr3_aa: CASTGRANTGELFF
d_call: NA; j_call: TRBJ2-3; v_call: TRBV4-1; clone_size: NA; cdr3_nt: TGCGCCAGCAGCCAAAGAGGAGATACGCAGTATTTT; cdr3_aa: CASSQRGDTQYF